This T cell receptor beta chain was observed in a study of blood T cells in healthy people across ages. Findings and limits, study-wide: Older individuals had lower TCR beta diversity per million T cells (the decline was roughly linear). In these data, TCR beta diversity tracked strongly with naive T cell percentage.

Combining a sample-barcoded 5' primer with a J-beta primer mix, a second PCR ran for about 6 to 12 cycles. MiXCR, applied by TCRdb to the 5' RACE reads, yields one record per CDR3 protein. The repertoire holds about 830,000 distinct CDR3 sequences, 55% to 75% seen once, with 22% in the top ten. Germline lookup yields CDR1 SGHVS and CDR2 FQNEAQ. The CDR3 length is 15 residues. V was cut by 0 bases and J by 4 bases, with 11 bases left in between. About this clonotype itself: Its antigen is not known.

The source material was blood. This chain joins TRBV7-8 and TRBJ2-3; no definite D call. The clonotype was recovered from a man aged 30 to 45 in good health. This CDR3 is CASSLAAGRPDTQYF. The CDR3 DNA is TGTGCCAGCAGCTTAGCGGCTGGTCGGCCAGATACGCAGTATTTT.